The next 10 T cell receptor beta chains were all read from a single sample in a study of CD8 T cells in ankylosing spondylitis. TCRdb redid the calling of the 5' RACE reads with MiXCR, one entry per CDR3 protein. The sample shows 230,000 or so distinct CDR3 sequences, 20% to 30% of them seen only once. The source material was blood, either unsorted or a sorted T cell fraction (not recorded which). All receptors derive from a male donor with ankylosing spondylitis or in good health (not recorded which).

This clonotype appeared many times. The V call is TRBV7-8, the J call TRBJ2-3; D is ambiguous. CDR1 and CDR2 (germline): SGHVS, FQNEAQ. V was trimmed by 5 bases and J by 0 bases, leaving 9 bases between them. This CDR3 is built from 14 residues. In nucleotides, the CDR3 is TGTGCCAGCAGCGCCGGACCTAGCACAGATACGCAGTATTTT. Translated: CASSAGPSTDTQYF.

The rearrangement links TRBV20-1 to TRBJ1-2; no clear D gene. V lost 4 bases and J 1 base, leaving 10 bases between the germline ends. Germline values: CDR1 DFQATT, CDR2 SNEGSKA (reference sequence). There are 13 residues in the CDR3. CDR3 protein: CSANLARNYGYTF. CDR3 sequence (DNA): TGCAGTGCTAATTTGGCCCGTAACTATGGCTACACCTTC.

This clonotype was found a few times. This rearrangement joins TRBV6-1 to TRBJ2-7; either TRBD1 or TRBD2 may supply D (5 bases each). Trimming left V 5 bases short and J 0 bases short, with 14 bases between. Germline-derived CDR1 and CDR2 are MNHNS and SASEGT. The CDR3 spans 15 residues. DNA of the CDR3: TGTGCCAGCAGTCCCGGGACGGCTAGCTCCTACGAGCAGTACTTC. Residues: CASSPGTASSYEQYF.

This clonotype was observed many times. The DNA of the CDR3 is TGCAGCGTTGGGGAAACAACTAATGAAAAACTGTTTTTT. Translation: CSVGETTNEKLFF. This chain connects TRBV29-1 to TRBJ1-4; D gene unclear. V gave up 4 bases and J gave up 0 bases, with 6 bases separating them. The V gene's germline CDR1 is SQVTM and CDR2 ANQGSEA. The CDR3 extends over 13 amino acids.

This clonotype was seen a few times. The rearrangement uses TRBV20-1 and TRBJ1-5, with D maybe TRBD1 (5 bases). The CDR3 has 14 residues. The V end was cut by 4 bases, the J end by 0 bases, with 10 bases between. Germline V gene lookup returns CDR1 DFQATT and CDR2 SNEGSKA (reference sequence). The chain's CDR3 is CSATMTVSNQPQHF. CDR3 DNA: TGCAGTGCTACCATGACAGTTAGCAATCAGCCCCAGCATTTT.

As DNA, the CDR3 is TGTGCCAGTAGTCGGACAGGGAATAACTACGAGCAGTACTTC. Translating gives CASSRTGNNYEQYF. This chain connects TRBV19 to TRBJ2-7, with 8 bases aligning to TRBD1. The V and J ends lost 5 bases and 3 bases, in that order; junction bases with no gene match: 6. Germline V gives CDR1 LNHDA, CDR2 SQIVND (reference sequence). This CDR3 is built from 14 residues.

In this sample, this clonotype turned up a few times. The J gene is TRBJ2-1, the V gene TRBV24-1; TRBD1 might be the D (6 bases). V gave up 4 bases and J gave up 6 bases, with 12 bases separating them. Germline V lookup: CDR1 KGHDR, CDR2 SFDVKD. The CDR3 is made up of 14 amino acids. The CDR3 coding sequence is TGTGCCACCAGTGAGTACGGACAGTTCAATGAGCAGTTCTTC. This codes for CATSEYGQFNEQFF.

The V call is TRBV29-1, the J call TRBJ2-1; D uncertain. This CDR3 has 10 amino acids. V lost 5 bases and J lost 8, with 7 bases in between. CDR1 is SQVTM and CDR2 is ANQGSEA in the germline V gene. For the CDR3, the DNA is TGCAGCGTTTTCACCCATGAGCAGTTCTTC. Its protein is CSVFTHEQFF.

The CDR3 region is CSAEDRANEQFF. In nucleotides, the CDR3 is TGCAGTGCTGAGGACAGGGCCAATGAGCAGTTCTTC. This sequence joins TRBV20-1 and TRBJ2-1; TRBD1 matches 8 bases. Per the germline V gene, CDR1 is DFQATT and CDR2 is SNEGSKA (reference sequence). V dropped 5 bases and J dropped 6; count of bases not matched to a gene: 3. The CDR3 has 12 residues.

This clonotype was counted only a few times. CDR3 region: CASSAIGTENTEAFF. DNA for the CDR3: TGTGCCAGCAGCGCTATCGGGACAGAGAACACTGAAGCTTTCTTT. The chain recombines TRBV5-6 with TRBJ1-1, with TRBD1 identical over 7 bases. With V trimmed by 4 bases and J by 1 base, 7 bases remained unmatched. There are 15 residues in the CDR3. Per germline, CDR1 SGHDT and CDR2 YYEEEE.